A single sample is the source of the 20 T cell receptor beta chains below, sequenced in a study of T cell responses to AZD1222 COVID-19 vaccine. Measured with immunoSEQ multiplex PCR; TCRdb has only the in-frame clones, and not every one. The data show 95,000 to 150,000 clones, roughly nine tenths seen once. This material consisted of peripheral blood, taken on day 0 of AZD1222 vaccination. The receptor source for this set is an adult in good health.

The chain has TRBV6-1 and TRBJ2-5, with 10 bases identical to TRBD2. Trimming at V came to 2 bases and at J to 5 bases, leaving 2 bases not matched to a gene. Germline lookup yields CDR1 MNHNS and CDR2 SASEGT. The CDR3 spans 14 residues. The CDR3 here is CASSELAGVETQYF. In DNA form, the CDR3 reads TGTGCCAGCAGTGAACTAGCGGGGGTGGAGACCCAGTACTTC.

The J gene is TRBJ2-2, the V gene TRBV4-3; 7 bases are shared with TRBD2. CDR3 length: 15 amino acids. Trimming took 4 bases from V and 7 from J; bases not matched to a gene: 9. From germline, CDR1 is LGHNA and CDR2 YSLEER. CDR3 loop: CASSLTRIAGGELFF. The CDR3 DNA reads TGCGCCAGCAGCCTCACTAGGATAGCGGGCGGGGAGCTGTTTTTT.

For the CDR3, the DNA is TGTGCCAGCAGTTACGGGGGGACAGTCTTTGGGGAAAAACTGTTTTTT. It yields the protein CASSYGGTVFGEKLFF. This chain joins TRBV6-6 and TRBJ1-4; TRBD1 matches at 7 bases. The CDR3 has 16 amino acids. V shed 2 bases and J 8 bases; nucleotides not matched to a gene: 11. Germline CDR1 MNHNY, CDR2 SVGAGI (reference sequence).

The chain combines TRBV3-1 (or the pseudogene TRBV3-2) with TRBJ1-4, with D perhaps matching TRBD1 (6 bases). Germline CDR1 and CDR2: LGHDT and YNNKEL (reference sequence). The CDR3 runs to 14 residues. The V gene lost 3 bases and the J gene lost 8 bases, with 13 bases spanning the gap. CDR3: CASSQATGSEKLFF. In DNA form, the CDR3 reads TGTGCCAGCAGCCAGGCCACAGGGTCGGAAAAACTGTTTTTT.

The chain recombines TRBV4-1 with TRBJ2-1, with TRBD1 as a possible D gene (6 bases). CDR3 length equals 16 residues. V was trimmed by 0 bases and J by 0 bases, leaving 9 bases between them. Germline V gene lookup returns CDR1 MGHRA and CDR2 YSYEKL. CDR3 sequence: CASSQDRGFSYNEQFF. The CDR3 region has the DNA TGCGCCAGCAGCCAAGATAGGGGGTTCTCCTACAATGAGCAGTTCTTC.

This clone has just one count. The rearrangement links TRBV7-2 to TRBJ2-5; TRBD1 matches at 7 bases. The CDR3 loop spans 15 amino acids. Germline V gene sequence: CDR1 SGHTA, CDR2 FQGNSA. With 5 bases clipped from V and 2 bases from J, the junction kept 8 bases outside the gene matches. The CDR3 nucleotides are TGTGCCAGCAGCCGGCCTGGGACAGCACAAGAGACCCAGTACTTC. Amino acids: CASSRPGTAQETQYF. Full variable domain (rest looked up from reference TRBV7-2 and TRBJ2-5): GAGVSQSPSNKVTEKGKDVELRCDPISGHTALYWYRQSLGQGLEFLIYFQGNSAPDKSGLPSDRFSAERTGGSVSTLTIQRTQQEDSAVYLCASSRPGTAQETQYFGPGTRLLVL.

This chain uses TRBV3-1 (or the pseudogene TRBV3-2) with TRBJ2-7; D not certain. The germline V and J ends were trimmed by 4 bases and 5 bases, with 12 bases remaining between them. CDR3 length: 13 amino acids. CDR1 is LGHDT and CDR2 is YNNKEL in the germline V gene (reference sequence). The chain's CDR3 is CASSLPRGHEQYF. As DNA, the CDR3 is TGTGCCAGCAGCCTACCCCGAGGACACGAGCAGTACTTC.

The V and J genes are TRBV5-1 and TRBJ2-7, with 10 bases aligning to TRBD2. The V segment lost 3 bases and the J segment 0 bases; nucleotides outside the gene matches: 3. Per germline, CDR1 SGHRS and CDR2 YFSETQ. The CDR3 has 15 amino acids. CDR3 region: CASSWTSGDSYEQYF. CDR3 DNA sequence: TGCGCCAGCAGCTGGACTAGCGGAGACTCCTACGAGCAGTACTTC.

The chain is built from TRBV2 and TRBJ1-6, with a tentative D call TRBD1 (5 bases). Trimming cost V 4 bases and J 7 bases, with 11 bases left between them. Germline V gene data show CDR1 as SNHLY and CDR2 as FYNNEI. CDR3 length: 14 amino acids. CDR3 sequence (DNA): TGTGCCAGCAGTGCGGGACTGAGGAATTCACCCCTCCACTTT. As protein: CASSAGLRNSPLHF.

This sequence joins TRBV19 and TRBJ2-6; D is ambiguous. V lost 7 bases, J lost 0 bases, and 10 bases lay in between. Germline V gene lookup returns CDR1 LNHDA and CDR2 SQIVND (reference sequence). The CDR3 contains 15 residues. The CDR3 is CASNRASSGANVLTF. The CDR3 region has the DNA TGTGCCAGTAATCGCGCCAGCTCTGGGGCCAACGTCCTGACTTTC.

V and J are TRBV2 and TRBJ1-1; unclear D gene. Germline CDR1 reads SNHLY; CDR2 reads FYNNEI. This CDR3 spans 13 amino acids. V was clipped by 3 bases and J by 1 base, with 6 bases between them. CDR3: CASSDYANTEAFF. CDR3 nucleotide sequence: TGTGCCAGCAGTGATTACGCGAACACTGAAGCTTTCTTT. Looking up the rest from reference TRBV2 and TRBJ1-1 gives the full variable domain: EPEVTQTPSHQVTQMGQEVILRCVPISNHLYFYWYRQILGQKVEFLVSFYNNEISEKSEIFDDQFSVERPDGSNFTLKIRSTKLEDSAMYFCASSDYANTEAFFGQGTRLTVV.

The genes are TRBV5-1 and TRBJ2-3; the D is unclear. With 5 bases removed from V and 5 bases from J, the gap between germline ends came to 15 bases. The length of the CDR3 is 14 residues. The germline CDR1 and CDR2 sequences are SGHRS and YFSETQ. The CDR3 region has the DNA TGCGCCAGCAGTTCGTGGCTCGTGGTAGATACGCAGTATTTT. This gives the protein CASSSWLVVDTQYF.

The chain joins TRBV2 to TRBJ2-2; the match to TRBD2 covers 12 bases. J gave up 4 bases and V 6 bases, and 9 bases lay outside the gene matches. Germline lookup yields CDR1 SNHLY and CDR2 FYNNEI. CDR3 length: 17 amino acids. The CDR3 DNA sequence: TGTGCCAGCAGGGCCCTTTCTAGCGGGGGGGCCACCGGGGAGCTGTTTTTT. As protein: CASRALSSGGATGELFF.

The chain couples TRBV6-6 to TRBJ2-7, with D possibly TRBD1 on 6 matching bases. Germline-derived CDR1 and CDR2 are MNHNY and SVGAGI (reference sequence). The V end lost 6 bases, the J end lost 6 bases, and 15 bases lay between the germline ends. The CDR3 covers 13 residues. For the CDR3, the DNA is TGTGCCAGCAGACGTCTCGAGACAGGCGAGCAGTACTTC. Its translation is CASRRLETGEQYF.

Worth noting for this clone: Additional DNA sequences in this sample encode the identical CDR3. The gene calls are TRBV9 and TRBJ2-3, with a weak D call TRBD2 (5 bases). Trimming stripped 7 bases from V and 0 bases from J, with 12 bases between. Germline lookup yields CDR1 SGDLS and CDR2 YYNGEE. The CDR3 extends over 14 amino acids. The CDR3: CASGGQVSTDTQYF. CDR3 nucleotide sequence: TGTGCCAGCGGCGGGCAGGTTAGCACAGATACGCAGTATTTT.

This chain uses TRBV11-2 with TRBJ1-1; D uncertain. Trimming pared 2 bases from V and 0 bases from J, leaving 4 bases between. Germline CDR1 SGHAT, CDR2 FQNNGV. This CDR3 is built from 13 residues. CDR3 nucleotides: TGTGCCAGCAGCTTATCATTGAACACTGAAGCTTTCTTT. It specifies CASSLSLNTEAFF.

The V gene is TRBV7-6, the J gene TRBJ1-1; 9 nucleotides align to TRBD1. The length of the CDR3 is 15 residues. V trimming: 1 base; J trimming: 3 bases; junction bases outside the gene matches: 3. Germline CDR1 SGHVS, CDR2 FNYEAQ. CDR3 loop: CASSLGGQGYTEAFF. The DNA of the CDR3 is TGTGCCAGCAGCTTAGGTGGACAGGGGTACACTGAAGCTTTCTTT.

This chain links TRBV6-2 or TRBV6-3 with TRBJ1-5; the D is unclear. The germline CDR1 and CDR2 sequences are MNHEY and SVGEGT. With 6 bases removed from V and 3 bases from J, the gap between germline ends came to 12 bases. The length of the CDR3 is 14 residues. The CDR3 DNA reads as TGTGCCAGCAGCCCCGACTGGGACAATCAGCCCCAGCATTTT. Translation gives CASSPDWDNQPQHF.

The chain recombines TRBV7-2 with TRBJ2-1; TRBD2 matches at 11 bases. The CDR3 sequence is 16 residues long. V lost 5 bases, J lost 7 bases, and 10 bases stayed unmatched. Germline assignment: CDR1 SGHTA and CDR2 FQGNSA. CDR3 loop: CASSKRGPSGRNEQFF. CDR3 DNA sequence: TGTGCCAGCAGCAAGAGAGGGCCTAGCGGGAGGAATGAGCAGTTCTTC.

V is TRBV18 and J is TRBJ1-2; 8 bases map to TRBD1. This CDR3 is built from 13 residues. Looked up from germline, CDR1 is KGHSH and CDR2 is LQKENI. V shed 5 bases and J 3 bases; nucleotides not matched to a gene: 2. The chain's CDR3 is CASSVDRDYGYTF. CDR3 nucleotide sequence: TGTGCCAGCTCAGTGGACAGGGACTATGGCTACACCTTC.